This paragraph reports one T cell receptor beta chain. Its target antigen remains unknown. Base-call qualities are not available, and no considerably larger clone is one nucleotide away. This record comes from a study of T cell responses to AZD1222 COVID-19 vaccine (dated by TCRdb to about 2021). In the study overall: A total of 233 trial participants underwent TCR sequencing, of whom 207 had received two doses of AZD1222 and around 26 had received two doses of the MenACWY control vaccine. Enrollment into the trials was organized by age into subgroups of 18-55, 56-69 and 70-plus years, and those subgroups contained roughly 150, 30 and 60 TCR-sequenced participants, respectively. The investigation overall reported the following: CD4 TCRs associated with the vaccine covered the entire spike protein, and the dominant responses were in regions 160-218 and 743-854. Participants were mostly white British and included more females than males, and it was suggested by the authors that clonal diversity may have been underestimated. Spike-specific TCR breadth and depth rose significantly after two AZD1222 doses compared with day 0 and with MenACWY recipients. Because no samples from the day 14 peak response were available, repertoires could be characterized only after the peak T cell response. Reportedly, close to half of the unique spike-specific TCRs recognized epitopes lying outside the regions that are mutated in the B.1.351 and B.1.1.7 variants. Conclusions about previously exposed vaccinees are limited because only five to seven AZD1222 recipients were SARS-CoV-2 seropositive at baseline. The 56-69-year group was small, and its depth increase did not reach significance, likely because of low power.

The CDR3 regions of human TCRbeta chains were analyzed by immunosequencing. Concerning the study's data processing: Repertoire TCRs were matched against a reference library of SARS-CoV-2-specific TCRs generated with the MIRA antigen-specificity platform. Breadth meant the fraction of unique TCRs that were SARS-CoV-2-associated, whereas depth meant the fraction of total T cells that were SARS-CoV-2-associated. Using the MIRA data, every spike-specific TCR was mapped to the spike region that the TCR reacted to and assigned to either a CD4 or a CD8 class. Log10-transformed breadth and depth values were compared by one-way ANOVA with Sidak's multiple comparisons tests. TCRdb mirrors the immuneACCESS table, restricted to in-frame sequences. Some clones are absent from its copies; in checked studies, under half trace to an unresolved V gene, and the reason for the others is unknown. The DNA gave D and trimming, while V, J and clone size come from that table. This sample gives 120,000 to 150,000 clones in total; roughly 89% of them show up just once. The ten biggest clones cover around 7.6% of the sample.

V is pruned by 3 bases and J by 4 bases, leaving 4 bases of the junction without a gene match. CDR3 length: 14 amino acids, cysteine to phenylalanine. Of the read, only the CDR3 DNA is kept; its 42 bases are in frame from base 1. The germline V gene sets CDR1 to KGHSH and CDR2 to LQKENI. The label giving this sample's time point can be read as: about 28 days (+/-7) after the second vaccine dose. Taken with the paper, the label for treatment or condition translates to: meningococcal conjugate vaccine given as trial control. Vaccinee samples came from UK trials COV001 and COV002, including a single-blind randomized controlled phase 2/3 trial of AZD1222 (ChAdOx1 nCoV-19) in healthy adults. For TCRbeta chain sequencing, PBMC samples were collected from trial participants at day 0 and at day 28 after the second dose.

This sample comprised peripheral blood, obtained 28 days after the second dose of the MenACWY control vaccine. This TCR derives from an adult who received the MenACWY meningococcal vaccine as a control. The rearranged chain carries TRBV18 and TRBJ2-3; 7 nucleotides in the junction match TRBD2. This receptor carries the CDR3 CASSPPGGSDTQYF. The sequenced DNA: TGTGCCAGCTCACCGCCGGGAGGATCAGATACGCAGTATTTT.